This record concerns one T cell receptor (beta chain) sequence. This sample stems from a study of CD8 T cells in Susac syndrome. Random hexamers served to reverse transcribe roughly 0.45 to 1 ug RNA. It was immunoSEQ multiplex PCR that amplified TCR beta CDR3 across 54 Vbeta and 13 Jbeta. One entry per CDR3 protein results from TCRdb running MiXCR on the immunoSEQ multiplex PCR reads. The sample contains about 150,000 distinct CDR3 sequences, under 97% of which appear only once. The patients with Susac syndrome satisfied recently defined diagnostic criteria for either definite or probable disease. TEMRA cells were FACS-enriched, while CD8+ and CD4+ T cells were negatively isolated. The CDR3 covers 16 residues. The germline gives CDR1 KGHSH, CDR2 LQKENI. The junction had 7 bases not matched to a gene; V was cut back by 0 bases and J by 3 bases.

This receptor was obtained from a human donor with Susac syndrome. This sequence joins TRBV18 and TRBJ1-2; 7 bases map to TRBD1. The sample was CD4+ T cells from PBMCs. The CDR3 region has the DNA TGTGCCAGCTCACCACCACAGGGGTACACTGACTATGGCTACACCTTC. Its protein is CASSPPQGYTDYGYTF.